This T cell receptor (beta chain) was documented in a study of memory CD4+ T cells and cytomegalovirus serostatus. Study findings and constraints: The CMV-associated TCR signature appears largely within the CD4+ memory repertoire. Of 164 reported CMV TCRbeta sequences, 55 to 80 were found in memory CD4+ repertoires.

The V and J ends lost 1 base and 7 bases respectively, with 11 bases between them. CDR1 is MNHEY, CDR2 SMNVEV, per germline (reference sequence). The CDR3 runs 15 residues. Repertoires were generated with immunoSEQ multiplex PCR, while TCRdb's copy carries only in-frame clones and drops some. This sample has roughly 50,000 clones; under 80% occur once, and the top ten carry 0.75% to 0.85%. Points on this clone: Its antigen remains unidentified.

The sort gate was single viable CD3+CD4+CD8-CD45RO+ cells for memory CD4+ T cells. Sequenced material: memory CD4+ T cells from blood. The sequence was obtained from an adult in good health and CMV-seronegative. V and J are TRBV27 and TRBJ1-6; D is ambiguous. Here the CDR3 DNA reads TGTGCCAGCAGTTTATTCCCAGGACCGAATTCACCCCTCCACTTT. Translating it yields CASSLFPGPNSPLHF.